These 29 T cell receptor beta chains share one sample of origin, sequenced in a study of blood T cell repertoires in COVID-19 (dated by TCRdb to 2020 to 2022). The library was made by the immunoSEQ multiplex PCR assay. TCRdb retrieved this table from immuneACCESS and kept in-frame rearrangements only. Not all clones are present; in checked studies, unresolved V genes account for under half, and no reason is known for the remainder. For this sample the table gives about 250,000 clones, of which 70% to 90% were detected only once. The ten largest clones take up around 1% of the sample. The sequencing sample was made of peripheral blood. The receptors come from a human donor with COVID-19, enrolled during active disease. The donor label of this sample is uncertain.

In this sample, this clone turned up a few times. The gene calls are TRBV27 and TRBJ2-7, with 11 bases lining up with TRBD2. CDR1 MNHEY and CDR2 SMNVEV come from the germline V gene (reference sequence). The V segment lost 5 bases and the J segment 3 bases; nucleotides outside the gene matches: 6. The CDR3 consists of 15 residues. The CDR3: CASSNGTSGLYEQYF. In DNA form, the CDR3 reads TGTGCCAGCAGTAATGGGACTAGCGGACTCTACGAGCAGTACTTC.

The genes are TRBV7-2 and TRBJ1-5; D ambiguous. CDR3 length equals 14 residues. CDR1 is SGHTA and CDR2 is FQGNSA in the germline V gene. Trimming took 1 base from V and 3 from J, leaving 7 bases between them. The CDR3 DNA is TGTGCCAGCAGCTTAGGCCAGTACAATCAGCCCCAGCATTTT. This translates into CASSLGQYNQPQHF. Complete variable domain (other parts from reference TRBV7-2 and TRBJ1-5): GAGVSQSPSNKVTEKGKDVELRCDPISGHTALYWYRQSLGQGLEFLIYFQGNSAPDKSGLPSDRFSAERTGGSVSTLTIQRTQQEDSAVYLCASSLGQYNQPQHFGDGTRLSIL.

The V and J genes are TRBV2 and TRBJ1-6; 9 positions agree with TRBD1. V lost 7 bases to trimming and J lost 4 bases; unmatched junction nucleotides: 5. Germline loops: CDR1 SNHLY, CDR2 FYNNEI. The CDR3 contains 15 residues. CDR3 sequence: CASILDRGYNSPLHF. The CDR3, as DNA: TGTGCCAGCATCCTAGACAGGGGGTATAATTCACCCCTCCACTTT.

The V and J genes are TRBV19 and TRBJ1-6; TRBD1 agrees at 8 bases. CDR1 LNHDA and CDR2 SQIVND come from the germline V gene (reference sequence). Trimming took 3 bases from V and 10 from J; bases not matched to a gene: 5. The CDR3 extends over 14 amino acids. CDR3 sequence: CASSMGRGQSPLHF. In DNA form, the CDR3 reads TGTGCCAGTAGTATGGGCAGGGGGCAGTCACCCCTCCACTTT.

The chain joins TRBV5-4 to TRBJ1-1, with D maybe TRBD1 (5 bases). Deletions cut 8 bases from V and 4 bases from J, with 21 bases between. In germline, CDR1 is SGHNT, CDR2 YYREEE (reference sequence). The CDR3 has 15 amino acids. CDR3 nucleotide sequence: TGTGCCAGTCAAGGCTTTCGGGGGGGAGGCACTGAAGCTTTCTTT. Translation gives CASQGFRGGGTEAFF.

The V call is TRBV9, the J call TRBJ2-1, with no clear D. The CDR3 extends over 13 amino acids. In germline, CDR1 is SGDLS, CDR2 YYNGEE. Between the trimmed V and J ends, which lost 0 bases and 4 bases, there was a span of 5 bases. DNA for the CDR3: TGTGCCAGCAGCGTAGAACAGTACAATGAGCAGTTCTTC. It is translated as CASSVEQYNEQFF. Complete variable domain (other parts from reference TRBV9 and TRBJ2-1): DSGVTQTPKHLITATGQRVTLRCSPRSGDLSVYWYQQSLDQGLQFLIQYYNGEERAKGNILERFSAQQFPDLHSELNLSSLELGDSALYFCASSVEQYNEQFFGPGTRLTVL.

This chain joins TRBV19 and TRBJ1-1; TRBD1 aligns across 9 bases. The V gene's germline CDR1 is LNHDA and CDR2 SQIVND (reference sequence). The CDR3 is made up of 16 amino acids. V gave up 4 bases and J gave up 1 base; unmatched junction bases: 7. This CDR3 is CASSTLPGQGNTEAFF. As DNA, the CDR3 is TGTGCCAGTAGTACCCTCCCGGGACAGGGGAACACTGAAGCTTTCTTT.

The chain has TRBV27 and TRBJ2-7, with no clear D. Trimming pared 8 bases from V and 0 bases from J, leaving 14 bases between. Germline values: CDR1 MNHEY, CDR2 SMNVEV (reference sequence). CDR3 length equals 14 residues. As DNA, the CDR3 is TGTGCCAGCGCCCTCACCGGGTTCTCCTACGAGCAGTACTTC. The encoded protein is CASALTGFSYEQYF.

The rearrangement joins TRBV7-3 to TRBJ1-1; D is unclear. The CDR3 covers 15 residues. Trimming shortened V by 1 base and J by 1 base, and 10 bases separated the two germline ends. Germline V gene lookup returns CDR1 SGHTA and CDR2 FQGTGA. The CDR3 region is CASSLNRGRNTEAFF. DNA for the CDR3: TGTGCCAGCAGCTTAAATCGAGGGCGGAACACTGAAGCTTTCTTT.

V usage is TRBV7-3 and J usage is TRBJ1-1; D may be TRBD1 (5 bases). CDR1 and CDR2 from the germline V gene are SGHTA and FQGTGA. With 5 bases removed from V and 1 base from J, the gap between germline ends came to 14 bases. The CDR3 has 15 amino acids. CDR3 region: CASSENSDRNTEAFF. The CDR3, as DNA: TGTGCCAGCAGCGAGAACTCCGACAGGAACACTGAAGCTTTCTTT.

The CDR3 DNA sequence: TGTGCCAGCAGCTTAGTTCCTAGCGCTTACTCCTACAATGAGCAGTTCTTC. Protein: CASSLVPSAYSYNEQFF. This chain joins TRBV7-2 and TRBJ2-1; weak D call: TRBD2 (6 bases). Germline V lookup: CDR1 SGHTA, CDR2 FQGNSA. V was shortened by 1 base and J by 0 bases, with 13 bases between the two germline ends. The CDR3 length is 17 residues.

This rearrangement joins TRBV7-8 to TRBJ1-2, with D maybe TRBD1 (5 bases). The germline V gene encodes CDR1 SGHVS and CDR2 FQNEAQ. This CDR3 is built from 17 residues. Trimming pared 0 bases from V and 2 bases from J, leaving 16 bases between. The CDR3 spells CASSLAPRRGINYGYTF. CDR3 nucleotide sequence: TGTGCCAGCAGCTTAGCCCCACGGCGGGGGATAAACTATGGCTACACCTTC.

V is TRBV6-6 and J is TRBJ1-2; the match to TRBD1 covers 10 bases. There are 15 residues in the CDR3. Losses at the gene ends were 6 bases for V and 6 bases for J; bases not matched to a gene: 10. The germline V gene has CDR1 MNHNY and CDR2 SVGAGI (reference sequence). The CDR3 nucleotides are TGTGCCAGCAGATCGCCGGGACAGGGGAGGGATGGCTACACCTTC. Amino acid sequence: CASRSPGQGRDGYTF.

The chain has TRBV6-6 and TRBJ2-1, with 14 positions matching TRBD2. The ends lost 5 bases at V and 2 bases at J; junction bases unmatched: 5. The CDR3 length is 17 residues. Germline assignment: CDR1 MNHNY and CDR2 SVGAGI (reference sequence). CDR3 region: CASSRRLAGGPYNEQFF. CDR3 in DNA: TGTGCCAGCAGTCGTAGACTAGCGGGAGGGCCCTACAATGAGCAGTTCTTC.

The chain recombines TRBV30 with TRBJ2-7, with D possibly matching TRBD1 (5 bases). Germline CDR1 and CDR2: GTSNPN and SVGIG (reference sequence). The CDR3 loop spans 14 amino acids. V lost 1 base to trimming and J lost 0 bases, with 10 bases between them. The CDR3 DNA follows: TGTGCCTGGAGTGGGGGCGACAGCTCCTACGAGCAGTACTTC. Protein sequence: CAWSGGDSSYEQYF.

A few counts support this clone. This sequence joins TRBV5-4 and TRBJ1-2, with TRBD1 identical over 8 bases. Germline assignment: CDR1 SGHNT and CDR2 YYREEE (reference sequence). V lost 0 bases and J lost 13; bases outside the gene matches: 14. This CDR3 spans 15 amino acids. CDR3 DNA sequence: TGTGCCAGCAGCTTGGACCAGGGACAGGCGGATCGTGGCACCTTC. Translating gives CASSLDQGQADRGTF.

CDR3 protein: CASSLSESQSDTQYF. CDR3 nucleotide sequence: TGTGCCAGCAGTTTATCGGAGAGTCAATCAGATACGCAGTATTTT. The V call is TRBV27, the J call TRBJ2-3; D ambiguous. Trimming left V 0 bases short and J 4 bases short, with 11 bases between. Germline V lookup: CDR1 MNHEY, CDR2 SMNVEV (reference sequence). The CDR3 spans 15 residues.

This clone turned up a few times. CDR3 sequence: CASSYRELNTEAFF. The CDR3 region has the DNA TGTGCCAGTAGTTACAGGGAGTTGAACACTGAAGCTTTCTTT. The V call is TRBV19, the J call TRBJ1-1; D may be TRBD1 (6 bases). Germline CDR1 LNHDA, CDR2 SQIVND (reference sequence). V dropped 5 bases and J dropped 0 bases, with 10 bases sitting between them. The CDR3 has 14 amino acids. Using reference TRBV19 and TRBJ1-1 for the parts outside the CDR3, the full variable domain is DGGITQSPKYLFRKEGQNVTLSCEQNLNHDAMYWYRQDPGQGLRLIYYSQIVNDFQKGDIAEGYSVSREKKESFPLTVTSAQKNPTAFYLCASSYRELNTEAFFGQGTRLTVV.

The chain uses TRBV6-2 or TRBV6-3 and TRBJ1-1; D is unclear. Germline-derived CDR1 and CDR2 are MNHEY and SVGEGT. Between the trimmed V and J ends, which lost 2 bases and 1 base, there was a span of 5 bases. This CDR3 has 13 residues. This CDR3 reads CASSYRGNTEAFF. For the CDR3, the DNA is TGTGCCAGCAGTTACCGCGGGAACACTGAAGCTTTCTTT.

The V and J genes are TRBV3-1 (or the pseudogene TRBV3-2) and TRBJ1-3; D gene unclear. Looked up from germline, CDR1 is LGHDT and CDR2 is YNNKEL (reference sequence). V was shortened by 6 bases and J by 1 base, with 4 bases between the two germline ends. This CDR3 contains 12 residues. The CDR3, as DNA: TGTGCCAGCAGACTATCTGGAAACACCATATATTTT. Translated, it gives CASRLSGNTIYF.

This sequence joins TRBV9 and TRBJ1-3; a weak D match, TRBD1 (5 bases). V shed 4 bases and J shed 0 bases, with 11 bases lying between them. CDR3 length equals 15 residues. Germline values: CDR1 SGDLS, CDR2 YYNGEE. The DNA for the CDR3 is TGTGCCAGCAGCCCTAGGGGAGGCTCTGGAAACACCATATATTTT. Translation gives CASSPRGGSGNTIYF.

The chain uses TRBV30 and TRBJ2-7, with TRBD2 matching 8 bases. V was pared by 1 base and J by 2 bases, with 4 bases of the junction left unmatched. Germline V gene lookup returns CDR1 GTSNPN and CDR2 SVGIG (reference sequence). The CDR3 loop spans 14 amino acids. CDR3 amino acids: CAWSGGAGAYEQYF. CDR3 nucleotides: TGTGCCTGGAGTGGGGGAGCGGGGGCCTACGAGCAGTACTTC.

The V gene is TRBV5-4, the J gene TRBJ1-1; tentatively, D is TRBD1 (6 bases). The germline V gene has CDR1 SGHNT and CDR2 YYREEE (reference sequence). CDR3 size: 14 residues. V was trimmed by 5 bases and J by 10 bases, leaving 21 bases between them. This CDR3 reads CASRVDRTQGRAFF. CDR3 coding DNA: TGTGCCAGCAGGGTCGACAGGACCCAGGGAAGAGCTTTCTTT.

The V and J genes are TRBV7-2 and TRBJ2-1; 9 bases line up with TRBD2. CDR1 is SGHTA, CDR2 FQGNSA, per germline. The junction had 8 bases not matched to a gene; V was cut back by 5 bases and J by 9 bases. CDR3 length: 14 residues. The CDR3 sequence: CASSMGLATGEQFF. The CDR3 DNA reads TGTGCCAGCAGCATGGGACTAGCAACTGGTGAGCAGTTCTTC.

V is TRBV7-3 and J is TRBJ1-2, with TRBD1 matching 8 bases. Per germline, CDR1 SGHTA and CDR2 FQGTGA. The CDR3 is 13 amino acids. V was pared by 5 bases and J by 2 bases, with 1 base of the junction left unmatched. The CDR3 DNA reads TGTGCCAGCAGCAGGACAGGGAACTATGGCTACACCTTC. Protein: CASSRTGNYGYTF.

The rearrangement uses TRBV7-3 and TRBJ2-5; unclear D gene. V dropped 3 bases and J dropped 6 bases, with 5 bases sitting between them. This CDR3 spans 11 amino acids. Germline V lookup: CDR1 SGHTA, CDR2 FQGTGA. The CDR3 protein is CASSFLKTQYF. As DNA, the CDR3 is TGTGCCAGCAGCTTCCTTAAGACCCAGTACTTC.

This clone appeared a few times. The chain carries TRBV5-4 and TRBJ2-7, with a weak D call TRBD2 (6 bases). The ends were cut back, 1 base at V and 9 bases at J, with 11 bases in the middle. The CDR3 contains 12 residues. Germline CDR1 and CDR2: SGHNT and YYREEE (reference sequence). This CDR3 reads CASSLTGAGQYF. The CDR3 DNA is TGTGCCAGCAGCTTGACGGGAGCTGGGCAGTACTTC.

The rearrangement joins TRBV15 to TRBJ1-3; TRBD1 matches 9 bases. The trim removed 4 bases at V and 6 bases at J, leaving 7 bases unmatched. The CDR3 covers 15 residues. Germline CDR1 LNHNV, CDR2 YYDKDF (reference sequence). In DNA form, the CDR3 reads TGTGCCACCAGCAAACCACAGGGGGCAACAAACACCATATATTTT. Translation gives CATSKPQGATNTIYF.

This chain joins TRBV3-1 (or the pseudogene TRBV3-2) and TRBJ1-2; the D is unclear. Germline values: CDR1 LGHDT, CDR2 YNNKEL (reference sequence). The CDR3 spans 12 residues. V was cut by 6 bases and J by 4 bases, with 9 bases left in between. DNA of the CDR3: TGTGCCAGCAGACTTCTAGGCTATGGCTACACCTTC. Protein: CASRLLGYGYTF.